The rows below give T cell receptor beta chains drawn from one sample of a study of OX40 agonist ivuxolimab in advanced cancers. Clones were sequenced by immunoSEQ multiplex PCR, and TCRdb holds only the in-frame ones, with some missing. The table has more than 30,000 clones, about 81% seen once. The sequenced sample was CD4+ or CD8+ T cells sorted from blood, obtained in a trial of the OX40 agonist ivuxolimab. Receptors were obtained from an adult with an advanced solid tumor such as melanoma, head and neck, liver or kidney cancer. Both conserved end residues are part of each CDR3. Fields, in order: clone size, D gene, CDR3 length, J gene, V gene, CDR3 DNA, CDR3 protein. A D gene is named only where the DNA matches it firmly. The size entry is marked missing in some rows and otherwise reads once, few, many or a size class.

clone size: medium-sized; D gene: -; CDR3 length: 13; J gene: TRBJ2-7; V gene: TRBV10-3; CDR3 DNA: TGTGCCATCAGTGAGTCTAGTTCCTACGAGCAGTACTTC; CDR3 protein: CAISESSSYEQYF
clone size: -; D gene: -; CDR3 length: 12; J gene: TRBJ1-2; V gene: TRBV28; CDR3 DNA: TGTGCCAGCAGACTCCTACAGGATGGCTACACCTTC; CDR3 protein: CASRLLQDGYTF
clone size: few; D gene: -; CDR3 length: 15; J gene: TRBJ2-1; V gene: TRBV5-4; CDR3 DNA: TGTGCCAGCAAAACCGAAGGGACTGGGTACAATGAGCAGTTCTTC; CDR3 protein: CASKTEGTGYNEQFF
clone size: -; D gene: TRBD1; CDR3 length: 13; J gene: TRBJ2-7; V gene: TRBV6-5; CDR3 DNA: TGTGCCAGCAAGCCGGGACAGAACTACGAGCAGTACTTC; CDR3 protein: CASKPGQNYEQYF
clone size: -; D gene: TRBD1; CDR3 length: 15; J gene: TRBJ2-7; V gene: TRBV29-1; CDR3 DNA: TGCAGCGTTGAAGATGACAGGGGGGGCCTCTACGAGCAGTACTTC; CDR3 protein: CSVEDDRGGLYEQYF
clone size: -; D gene: -; CDR3 length: 17; J gene: TRBJ1-2; V gene: TRBV28; CDR3 DNA: TGTGCCAGCAGTTTAGACTTGGGACTCCCGAGTTCCTATGGCTACACCTTC; CDR3 protein: CASSLDLGLPSSYGYTF
clone size: -; D gene: -; CDR3 length: 15; J gene: TRBJ2-7; V gene: TRBV7-3; CDR3 DNA: TGTGCCAGCAGCTCTACGCCAGTTCCTTACTACGAGCAGTACTTC; CDR3 protein: CASSSTPVPYYEQYF
clone size: few; D gene: -; CDR3 length: 13; J gene: TRBJ2-7; V gene: TRBV9; CDR3 DNA: TGTGCCAGCAGCGTAGAACAGGGTAGCGAGCAGTACTTC; CDR3 protein: CASSVEQGSEQYF
clone size: -; D gene: -; CDR3 length: 19; J gene: TRBJ2-3; V gene: TRBV9; CDR3 DNA: TGTGCCAGCAGCGTAGATATTGTCGGGGGCAGGGTCGGGACAGATACGCAGTATTTT; CDR3 protein: CASSVDIVGGRVGTDTQYF
clone size: -; D gene: -; CDR3 length: 12; J gene: TRBJ2-1; V gene: TRBV2; CDR3 DNA: TGTGCCAGCAGTGAAGCCGCGATTGAGCAGTTCTTC; CDR3 protein: CASSEAAIEQFF
clone size: once; D gene: -; CDR3 length: 15; J gene: TRBJ1-6; V gene: TRBV11-2; CDR3 DNA: TGTGCCAGCAGCTTAGGCGGACAGACTAATTCACCCCTCCACTTT; CDR3 protein: CASSLGGQTNSPLHF
clone size: few; D gene: TRBD1; CDR3 length: 18; J gene: TRBJ1-2; V gene: TRBV5-8; CDR3 DNA: TGTGCCAGCACCTACCAACGAGGGAGGACAGGGCCTCTCTATGGCTACACCTTC; CDR3 protein: CASTYQRGRTGPLYGYTF
clone size: few; D gene: -; CDR3 length: 18; J gene: TRBJ2-3; V gene: TRBV2; CDR3 DNA: TGTGCCAGCAGTGAAGCTTCTCTAGGACCGGTTAGGACAGATACGCAGTATTTT; CDR3 protein: CASSEASLGPVRTDTQYF
clone size: once; D gene: TRBD1; CDR3 length: 15; J gene: TRBJ1-5; V gene: TRBV5-6; CDR3 DNA: TGTGCCAGCAGCCTCAGGGACAGGGGAGATCAGCCCCAGCATTTT; CDR3 protein: CASSLRDRGDQPQHF
clone size: -; D gene: -; CDR3 length: 13; J gene: TRBJ2-5; V gene: TRBV27; CDR3 DNA: TGTGCCAGCAGCCCCCGGAGGGGGGAGACCCAGTACTTC; CDR3 protein: CASSPRRGETQYF